Presented here are 20 T cell receptor beta chains from one specimen sequenced in a study of graft-versus-host responses after intestinal transplantation. The assay was immunoSEQ multiplex PCR, and TCRdb's table has in-frame clones only and misses some. Of tens of thousands of clones listed, about 89% are singletons. Their target antigens are unknown. The input for sequencing was unstimulated CD4+ T cells sorted from spleen or lymph node cells, taken before transplant. These receptor sequences come from a human donor who was the organ donor for an intestinal transplant.

The chain has TRBV28 and TRBJ2-1; 7 nucleotides match TRBD2. Unmatched junction bases numbered 7, after V lost 5 bases and J lost 0 bases. Germline values: CDR1 MDHEN, CDR2 SYDVKM. The CDR3 has 16 amino acids. CDR3 nucleotides: TGTGCCAGCAGTCGCCTCCCGGGGGGCTCCTACAATGAGCAGTTCTTC. As protein: CASSRLPGGSYNEQFF. The complete variable domain, with remaining parts taken from reference TRBV28 and TRBJ2-1, reads DVKVTQSSRYLVKRTGEKVFLECVQDMDHENMFWYRQDPGLGLRLIYFSYDVKMKEKGDIPEGYSVSREKKERFSLILESASTNQTSMYLCASSRLPGGSYNEQFFGPGTRLTVL.

V gene TRBV9 combines with J gene TRBJ2-1; D gene uncertain. From germline, CDR1 is SGDLS and CDR2 YYNGEE. The CDR3 runs 15 residues. V lost 3 bases, J lost 3 bases, and 13 bases lay in between. Here the CDR3 DNA reads TGTGCCAGCAGCGCCCCAGGCTCGAACTACAATGAGCAGTTCTTC. This gives the protein CASSAPGSNYNEQFF.

The V call is TRBV6-5, the J call TRBJ2-7; TRBD2 matches at 7 bases. Unmatched junction bases numbered 5, after V lost 7 bases and J lost 5 bases. CDR1 and CDR2 (germline): MNHEY, SVGAGI. CDR3 size: 12 residues. CDR3 in DNA: TGTGCCAGCAACAACCGGGAGGACGAGCAGTACTTC. Amino acids: CASNNREDEQYF.

The chain links TRBV7-8 to TRBJ2-5; TRBD2 might be the D (5 bases). Germline assignment: CDR1 SGHVS and CDR2 FQNEAQ. V gave up 3 bases and J gave up 3 bases, with 14 bases separating them. This CDR3 spans 15 amino acids. This chain's CDR3 is CASSFNAGSKETQYF. The CDR3 DNA sequence: TGTGCCAGCAGCTTCAATGCGGGCAGTAAAGAGACCCAGTACTTC.

The rearrangement uses TRBV7-9 and TRBJ2-1; 9 bases map to TRBD1. This CDR3 contains 15 residues. The V gene's germline CDR1 is SEHNR and CDR2 FQNEAQ (reference sequence). The junction had 7 bases not matched to a gene; V was cut back by 6 bases and J by 4 bases. CDR3 nucleotide sequence: TGTGCCAGCAGTACGACCGGGACAGGGTACAATGAGCAGTTCTTC. Translated: CASSTTGTGYNEQFF. Full variable domain (rest looked up from reference TRBV7-9 and TRBJ2-1): DTGVSQNPRHKITKRGQNVTFRCDPISEHNRLYWYRQTLGQGPEFLTYFQNEAQLEKSRLLSDRFSAERPKGSFSTLEIQRTEQGDSAMYLCASSTTGTGYNEQFFGPGTRLTVL.

The chain is built from TRBV27 and TRBJ1-1; TRBD1 matches at 9 bases. From germline, CDR1 is MNHEY and CDR2 SMNVEV (reference sequence). The CDR3 totals 13 residues. The trim removed 5 bases at V and 10 bases at J, leaving 8 bases unmatched. CDR3 DNA: TGTGCCAGCAGTCCACGGGACAGGGCGAGAGCTTTCTTT. It specifies CASSPRDRARAFF.

The chain uses TRBV6-5 and TRBJ2-3; TRBD1 might be the D (5 bases). V lost 5 bases and J lost 2, with 14 bases in between. The CDR3 loop spans 15 amino acids. Per germline, CDR1 MNHEY and CDR2 SVGAGI. The CDR3 sequence is CASSRQGFNTDTQYF. For the CDR3, the DNA is TGTGCCAGCAGTCGCCAGGGCTTCAACACAGATACGCAGTATTTT.

CDR3 nucleotides: TGTGCCAGCTTCAGGAGACAGGGAGGCACAGATACGCAGTATTTT. It codes for CASFRRQGGTDTQYF. V gene TRBV6-1 combines with J gene TRBJ2-3; TRBD1 agrees at 7 bases. This CDR3 comprises 15 residues. With V trimmed by 8 bases and J by 1 base, 9 bases remained unmatched. Germline CDR1 MNHNS, CDR2 SASEGT.

The chain carries TRBV28 and TRBJ2-5, with 8 bases identical to TRBD1. The CDR3 consists of 16 residues. The junction had 8 bases not matched to a gene; V was cut back by 3 bases and J by 2 bases. CDR1 and CDR2 (germline): MDHEN, SYDVKM. CDR3 residues: CASSFLQGAGQETQYF. The CDR3 coding sequence is TGTGCCAGCAGTTTCCTTCAGGGGGCGGGTCAAGAGACCCAGTACTTC.

The V call is TRBV28, the J call TRBJ2-3, with 7 bases aligning to TRBD2. V lost 3 bases and J lost 0; bases outside the gene matches: 9. The germline V gene has CDR1 MDHEN and CDR2 SYDVKM. The CDR3 runs 17 residues. As DNA, the CDR3 is TGTGCCAGCAGTTTGGGGGAGGGCCTTAGTAGCACAGATACGCAGTATTTT. Amino acids: CASSLGEGLSSTDTQYF. The whole variable domain, filled in from reference TRBV28 and TRBJ2-3, reads DVKVTQSSRYLVKRTGEKVFLECVQDMDHENMFWYRQDPGLGLRLIYFSYDVKMKEKGDIPEGYSVSREKKERFSLILESASTNQTSMYLCASSLGEGLSSTDTQYFGPGTRLTVL.

This chain links TRBV18 with TRBJ2-4; 7 bases fit TRBD1. Germline lookup yields CDR1 KGHSH and CDR2 LQKENI. V was pared by 4 bases and J by 0 bases, with 6 bases of the junction left unmatched. This CDR3 spans 16 amino acids. CDR3 sequence reads: CASSLNRGLAKNIQYF. For the CDR3, the DNA is TGTGCCAGCTCACTGAACAGGGGTCTAGCCAAAAACATTCAGTACTTC.

The table lists this clone with a few counts. The CDR3 nucleotides read TGTGCCAGCAGTCCGGGACTAGCGGGAGGGGTGAATGAGCAGTTCTTC. This gives the protein CASSPGLAGGVNEQFF. The genes are TRBV28 and TRBJ2-1; TRBD2 matches at 16 bases. The CDR3 is 16 residues long. Germline V gene data show CDR1 as MDHEN and CDR2 as SYDVKM. The trim removed 5 bases at V and 7 bases at J, leaving 5 bases unmatched.

This chain links TRBV6-1 with TRBJ1-2; tentative D call: TRBD1 (5 bases). CDR1 is MNHNS and CDR2 is SASEGT in the germline V gene. The CDR3 has 13 residues. V shed 10 bases and J shed 8 bases, with 20 bases lying between them. Here the CDR3 reads CAIQSRDFEGYTF. The CDR3 nucleotides read TGTGCCATTCAGAGCAGGGACTTCGAGGGCTACACCTTC.

This clone turned up a few times. The chain links TRBV6-5 to TRBJ2-7, with 8 bases aligning to TRBD1. The CDR3 is 16 residues long. V was pared by 4 bases and J by 8 bases, with 16 bases of the junction left unmatched. From germline, CDR1 is MNHEY and CDR2 SVGAGI. CDR3 sequence reads: CASSSTSGTGGRKQYF. The CDR3 coding sequence is TGTGCCAGCAGTTCCACCTCCGGGACAGGTGGCAGAAAGCAGTACTTC.

The V gene is TRBV5-1, the J gene TRBJ1-1; 9 nucleotides agree with TRBD1. CDR1 and CDR2 (germline): SGHRS, YFSETQ. The V segment lost 4 bases and the J segment 5 bases; nucleotides outside the gene matches: 6. This CDR3 comprises 14 residues. This CDR3 is CASSPDRGWTEAFF. The DNA of the CDR3 is TGCGCCAGCAGCCCGGACAGGGGATGGACTGAAGCTTTCTTT. Using reference TRBV5-1 and TRBJ1-1 for the parts outside the CDR3, the full variable domain is KAGVTQTPRYLIKTRGQQVTLSCSPISGHRSVSWYQQTPGQGLQFLFEYFSETQRNKGNFPGRFSGRQFSNSRSEMNVSTLELGDSALYLCASSPDRGWTEAFFGQGTRLTVV.

The rearrangement uses TRBV6-5 and TRBJ2-3, with a possible D match to TRBD1 (5 bases). With 2 bases removed from V and 5 bases from J, the gap between germline ends came to 17 bases. Germline V lookup: CDR1 MNHEY, CDR2 SVGAGI. The CDR3 loop spans 16 amino acids. The chain's CDR3 is CASSYRSWPQGDTQYF. In DNA form, the CDR3 reads TGTGCCAGCAGTTACCGGAGTTGGCCCCAGGGAGATACGCAGTATTTT.

Here the CDR3 reads CASSLEMTGPYEQYF. DNA for the CDR3: TGTGCCAGCAGCTTAGAGATGACAGGCCCCTACGAGCAGTACTTC. The chain carries TRBV7-2 and TRBJ2-7; D perhaps matches TRBD1 (6 bases). This CDR3 contains 15 residues. The V end was cut by 1 base, the J end by 2 bases, with 12 bases between. Germline V gene lookup returns CDR1 SGHTA and CDR2 FQGNSA.

The chain couples TRBV28 to TRBJ1-1, with 9 bases matching TRBD1. V lost 6 bases to trimming and J lost 4 bases; unmatched junction nucleotides: 12. This CDR3 is built from 16 residues. Per the germline V gene, CDR1 is MDHEN and CDR2 is SYDVKM. CDR3: CASSPPGQGPLTEAFF. CDR3 DNA sequence: TGTGCCAGCAGCCCCCCGGGACAGGGCCCCCTCACTGAAGCTTTCTTT.

The CDR3 DNA is TGTGCCACCAGCACCCGACAGGGCGGTGTCACTGAAGCTTTCTTT. Translation gives CATSTRQGGVTEAFF. The chain links TRBV15 to TRBJ1-1; 7 nucleotides line up with TRBD1. The CDR3 has 15 residues. V trimming: 4 bases; J trimming: 4 bases; junction bases outside the gene matches: 9. Germline loops: CDR1 LNHNV, CDR2 YYDKDF (reference sequence).

The chain couples TRBV4-3 to TRBJ2-1; D call uncertain. The CDR3 totals 14 residues. The germline V gene has CDR1 LGHNA and CDR2 YSLEER. Trimming left V 0 bases short and J 9 bases short, with 12 bases between. CDR3 nucleotides: TGCGCCAGCAGCCAAGAGAAGCTAGTCGGTGAGCAGTTCTTC. Amino acids: CASSQEKLVGEQFF.